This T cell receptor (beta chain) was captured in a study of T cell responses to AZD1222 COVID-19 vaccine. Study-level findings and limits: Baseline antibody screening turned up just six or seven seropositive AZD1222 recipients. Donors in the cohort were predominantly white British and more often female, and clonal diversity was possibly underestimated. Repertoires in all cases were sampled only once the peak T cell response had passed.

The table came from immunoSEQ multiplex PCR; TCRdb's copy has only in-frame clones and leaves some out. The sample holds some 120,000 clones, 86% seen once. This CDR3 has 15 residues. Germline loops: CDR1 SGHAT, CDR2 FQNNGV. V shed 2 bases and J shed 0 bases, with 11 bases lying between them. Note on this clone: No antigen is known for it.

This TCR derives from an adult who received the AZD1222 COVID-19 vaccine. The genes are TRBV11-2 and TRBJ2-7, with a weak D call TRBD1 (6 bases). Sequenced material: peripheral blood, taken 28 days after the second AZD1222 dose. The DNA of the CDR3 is TGTGCCAGCAGCTTAAGGCAGGGGAGCTCCTACGAGCAGTACTTC. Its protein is CASSLRQGSSYEQYF.